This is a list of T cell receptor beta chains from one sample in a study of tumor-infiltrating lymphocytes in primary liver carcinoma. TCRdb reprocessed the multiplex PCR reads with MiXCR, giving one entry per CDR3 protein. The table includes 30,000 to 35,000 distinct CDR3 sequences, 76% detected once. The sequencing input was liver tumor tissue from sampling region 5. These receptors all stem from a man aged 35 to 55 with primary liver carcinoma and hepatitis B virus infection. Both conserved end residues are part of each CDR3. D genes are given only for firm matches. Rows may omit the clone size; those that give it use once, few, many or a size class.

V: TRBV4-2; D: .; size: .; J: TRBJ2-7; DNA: TGTGCCAGCAGCCAATTAGCGAGTGATCAATACGAGCAGTATTTC; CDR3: CASSQLASDQYEQYF
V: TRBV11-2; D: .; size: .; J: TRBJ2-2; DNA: TGCGCCAGCAGCCTAGACAGGGCCGCCACCCGGGAGCTGTTTTTC; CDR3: CASSLDRAATRELFF
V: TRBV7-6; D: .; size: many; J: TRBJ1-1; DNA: TGTGCCAGCAGCTTATCCGGCAGCACTGAAGCTTTCTTT; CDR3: CASSLSGSTEAFF
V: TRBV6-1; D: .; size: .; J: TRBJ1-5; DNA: TGTGCCAGCAGCGCGGGAGGGCTTTCAGCTACGGATACGCAGCATTTT; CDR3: CASSAGGLSATDTQHF
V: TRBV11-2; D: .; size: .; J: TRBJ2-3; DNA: TGTGCCAGCAGCACCAGGAGTAGTGGCACAGATACGCAGTATTTT; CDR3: CASSTRSSGTDTQYF
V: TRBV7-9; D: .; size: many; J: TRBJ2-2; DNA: TGTGCCAGCAGCTTAACCGGGAGCGGTGACACCGGGGAGCTGTTTTTT; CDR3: CASSLTGSGDTGELFF
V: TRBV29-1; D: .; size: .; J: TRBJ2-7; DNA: TGCAGCGTTGTGGGGCAGGCCGCGCACTACGAGCAGTACTTC; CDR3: CSVVGQAAHYEQYF
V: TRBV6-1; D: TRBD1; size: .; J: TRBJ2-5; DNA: TGTGTCAGCGGAGACAGGGTGGAAGAGACCCAGTACTTC; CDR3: CVSGDRVEETQYF
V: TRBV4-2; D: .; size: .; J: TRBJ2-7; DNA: TGTGCCAGCAGCCAAGTTAGCGGTCAGCACTACGTGCAGTACTTC; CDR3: CASSQVSGQHYVQYF
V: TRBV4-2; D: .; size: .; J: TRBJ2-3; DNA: TGTGTCAGCAGCCAAGGGGAGGGGTCGGGACAGCTTAGTAATCAGCCCCAGTATTTT; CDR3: CVSSQGEGSGQLSNQPQYF
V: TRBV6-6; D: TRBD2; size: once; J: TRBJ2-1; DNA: TGTGTCAGCAGTTACCCCACTAGCGGGATAGCGAACGAGCAGCTCTTC; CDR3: CVSSYPTSGIANEQLF
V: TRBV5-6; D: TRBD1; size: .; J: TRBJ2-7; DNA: TGTGCCAGCAGCTTGAGGGGGCACGAGCGGCACTTC; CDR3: CASSLRGHERHF
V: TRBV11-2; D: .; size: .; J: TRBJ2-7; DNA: TGTGCCAGCAGCTGGGGCAGAGGCCACCAAAGCTACGAGCAATACTTC; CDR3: CASSWGRGHQSYEQYF
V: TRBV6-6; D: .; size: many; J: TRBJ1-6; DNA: TGTGCCAGCAGTTATCGGGACTGGTATTCACCCCTCCACTTT; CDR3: CASSYRDWYSPLHF
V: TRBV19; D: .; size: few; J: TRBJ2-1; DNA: TGTGCCAGTAGTAATGGGGGAATTTCCTACAATGAGCAGTTCTTC; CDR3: CASSNGGISYNEQFF
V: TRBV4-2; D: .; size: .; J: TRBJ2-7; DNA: TGTGCCAGCAGCCAATTAGCAGGTTATCAATATGAGCAGTACTTC; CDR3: CASSQLAGYQYEQYF
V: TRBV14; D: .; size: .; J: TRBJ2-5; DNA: TGTGCCAGCAGCCAAGATATGAGTTTTGGTTGGACCCAGTACTTC; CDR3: CASSQDMSFGWTQYF
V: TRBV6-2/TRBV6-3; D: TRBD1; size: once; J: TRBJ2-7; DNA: TGCGCCAGCAATTACAGGGGGCGAATCTACGAGCAGTACTTC; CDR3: CASNYRGRIYEQYF
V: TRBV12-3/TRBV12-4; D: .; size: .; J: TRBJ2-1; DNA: TGTGCCAGCAATGACCTGGGACCGAACAATAAGCAGTTCTTC; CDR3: CASNDLGPNNKQFF
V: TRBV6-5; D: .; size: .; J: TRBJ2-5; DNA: TGTGCCAGCAGTTACAGCCGGGATGCACAAGAGATCCAGTACTTC; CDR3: CASSYSRDAQEIQYF
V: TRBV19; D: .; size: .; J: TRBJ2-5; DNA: TGTGCCAGTAGTCGGTCAGCAAAAGAGACCCAGTACTTC; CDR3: CASSRSAKETQYF
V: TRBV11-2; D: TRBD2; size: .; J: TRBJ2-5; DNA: TGTGCCAGCAGCTTAGATCAGTGGTCTAGCGGGAGAAGAGAGACCCAGTACTTC; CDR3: CASSLDQWSSGRRETQYF
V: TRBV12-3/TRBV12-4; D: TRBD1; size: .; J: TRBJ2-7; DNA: TGTCCTATCAGTATCGGGACAGGGGGCCCCTACGAGCAGTACTTC; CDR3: CPISIGTGGPYEQYF
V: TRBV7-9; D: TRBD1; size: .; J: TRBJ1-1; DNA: TGTGCCAGCAGTTTAGGGCGGGGTCACGAACAGGGGGCGCTTCGGGACACTGAAGCTTTCTTT; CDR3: CASSLGRGHEQGALRDTEAFF
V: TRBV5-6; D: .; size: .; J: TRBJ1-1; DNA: TGTGCCAGCAGCCGGAGTCACCCATACGGACGGGAGGGAGCTTTCTTT; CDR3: CASSRSHPYGREGAFF
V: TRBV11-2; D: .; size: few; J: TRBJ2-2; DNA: TGTGCCAGCAGCCTAGCGTTAGGAGGGGCGAACACCGGGGAGCTGTCTTTT; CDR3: CASSLALGGANTGELSF
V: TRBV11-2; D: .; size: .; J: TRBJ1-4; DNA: TGTGTCGGCAGCAGGACTCCAGGAGGAACATATGAAAAACTGTTTTTT; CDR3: CVGSRTPGGTYEKLFF
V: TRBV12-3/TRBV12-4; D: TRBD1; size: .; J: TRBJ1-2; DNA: TGTGCCAGCAGTCGGCGAACCACAGGGGGGCCCTTTGGCTACACCTTC; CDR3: CASSRRTTGGPFGYTF
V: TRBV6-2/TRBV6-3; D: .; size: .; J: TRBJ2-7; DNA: TGTGCCAACAAGGCTATCTACGAGCAGTACTTC; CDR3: CANKAIYEQYF
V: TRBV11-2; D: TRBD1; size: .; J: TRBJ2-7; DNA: TGTGTTAGCAGCTTAGATCTGGGGACAGAAATCTACGAGCACTACTTC; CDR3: CVSSLDLGTEIYEHYF
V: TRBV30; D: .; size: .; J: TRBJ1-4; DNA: TGTGCCTGGAGCCGTACGACAGCAACTATTGAAAAACTGTTTTTT; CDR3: CAWSRTTATIEKLFF
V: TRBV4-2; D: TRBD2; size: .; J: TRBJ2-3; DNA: TGTGTCAGCAGTCAAGAACTAGCGCCACGCACAGATACGCAGTATTTT; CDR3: CVSSQELAPRTDTQYF
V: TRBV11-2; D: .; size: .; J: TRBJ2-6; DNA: TGTGCCAGCAGCATGGGGGCCAACGTCCCGGCTTTC; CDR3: CASSMGANVPAF
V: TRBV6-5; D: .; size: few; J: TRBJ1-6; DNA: TGTGCCAGCAGGCATAGGGGGGTGAATAATTCATCCCTCCACTTT; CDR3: CASRHRGVNNSSLHF
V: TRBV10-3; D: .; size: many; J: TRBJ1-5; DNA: TGTGCCATCAGTGAGTCTAGGGAGCAGCCCCAGCATTTT; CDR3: CAISESREQPQHF
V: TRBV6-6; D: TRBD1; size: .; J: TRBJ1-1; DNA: TGTGGCAGCAGTTCACAGACAGGCCAGGGGGGTGAAGCTTTCTTT; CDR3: CGSSSQTGQGGEAFF
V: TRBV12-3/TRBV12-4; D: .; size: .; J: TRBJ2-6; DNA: TGTGCCAGCAGTTTACTATGGGGGATAGCCGGGGCCAACGTCCTGACTTTC; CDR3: CASSLLWGIAGANVLTF
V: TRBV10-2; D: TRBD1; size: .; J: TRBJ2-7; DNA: TGCGCCGGCTTCCCAGCAGGGGGCGAGCAATATTTC; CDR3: CAGFPAGGEQYF
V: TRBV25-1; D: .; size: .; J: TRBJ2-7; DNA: TGTGCCAGCAGAGGTAATGCAGGGTCCGTGAACAGGCAGTACTTC; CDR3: CASRGNAGSVNRQYF
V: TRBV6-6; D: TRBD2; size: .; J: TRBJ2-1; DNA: TGTGCCAACAGCCCGATTACAAGCGGGGTGGATGAGCAGTTCTTC; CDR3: CANSPITSGVDEQFF
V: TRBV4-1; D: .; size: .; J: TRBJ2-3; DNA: TGCGCCAGCAGCAGACAAAGCGGTGAAGATACGCGGTATTTT; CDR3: CASSRQSGEDTRYF
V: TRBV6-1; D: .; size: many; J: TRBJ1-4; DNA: TGTGCCAGCAGTATCGGACAGTGGGGTAATGAAAAACTGTTTTTT; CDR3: CASSIGQWGNEKLFF
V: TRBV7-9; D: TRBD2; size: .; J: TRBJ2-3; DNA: TGTGCCAGCAGCTGGCCCCCGGGACTAGTGGGAGGGCCGACTTCAGATACGCAGTATTTT; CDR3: CASSWPPGLVGGPTSDTQYF
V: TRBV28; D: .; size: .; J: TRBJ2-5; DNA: TGTGCCAGCAGTCTGTTTGGCGGAATGGAAGAGACCCAGTACTTC; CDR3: CASSLFGGMEETQYF
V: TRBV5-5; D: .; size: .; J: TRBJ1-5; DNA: TGTGCCAGCAGCGTGAAGGGGAACAATCAGCCCCAACATTTT; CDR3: CASSVKGNNQPQHF
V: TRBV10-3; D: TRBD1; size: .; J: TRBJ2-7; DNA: TGTACCATCAGTTTCGGGACAGGGGCCTACGACCAGTACTTC; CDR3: CTISFGTGAYDQYF
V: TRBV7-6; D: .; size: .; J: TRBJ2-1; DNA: TGTGCCAGCAGCTTAGCGGGGGGAGTAGCCCACAATGAGCAGTTCTTC; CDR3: CASSLAGGVAHNEQFF
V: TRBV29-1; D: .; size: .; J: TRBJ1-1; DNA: TGCAGCGTTGTTTGGGGCACTGAAGCTTTCTTT; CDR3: CSVVWGTEAFF
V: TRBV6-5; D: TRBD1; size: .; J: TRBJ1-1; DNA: TGTGCCAGCAGTCACTCGTGGACAGGGAAGACTGAAGCTTTCTTT; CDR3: CASSHSWTGKTEAFF
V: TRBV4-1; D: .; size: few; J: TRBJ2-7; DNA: TGCGCAGGCAGACCCGCCCTAGAAGGGGGACGCGAGCAGTACTTC; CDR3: CAGRPALEGGREQYF
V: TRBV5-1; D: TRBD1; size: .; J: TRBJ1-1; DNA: TGCGCCAGCAGCTTAGGGGACAGGGCCACTGAAGCTTTCTTT; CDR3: CASSLGDRATEAFF